Only a few counts were recorded for the clone carrying this T cell receptor (beta chain). This record belongs to a study of T-cell reconstitution after alpha-beta-depleted transplantation in children. This sample's TCRbeta library carried unique molecular identifier barcodes. TCRdb reprocessed the PCR reads via MiXCR and lists one record per CDR3 protein. The repertoire holds approximately 200,000 distinct CDR3 sequences, with 5% to 7.5% as singletons. This sequence originates from a girl in the first two years of life with combined immunodeficiency, due to receive a stem cell transplant. This specimen consisted of PBMCs, obtained before TCRalphabeta/CD19-depleted stem cell transplant.

The CDR3 DNA is TGTGCCAGCAGCGGATCAGGCACAGGCCGAACGAATAGCAATCAGCCCCAGCATTTT. It translates to CASSGSGTGRTNSNQPQHF. This chain links TRBV11-1 with TRBJ1-5, with D maybe TRBD1 (5 bases). The CDR3 is made up of 19 amino acids. V shed 5 bases and J shed 0 bases, with 23 bases lying between them. Germline loops: CDR1 SGHAT, CDR2 FQDESV (reference sequence). Complete variable domain (other parts from reference TRBV11-1 and TRBJ1-5): EAEVAQSPRYKITEKSQAVAFWCDPISGHATLYWYRQILGQGPELLVQFQDESVVDDSQLPKDRFSAERLKGVDSTLKIQPAELGDSAMYLCASSGSGTGRTNSNQPQHFGDGTRLSIL.